This T cell receptor (beta chain) was recovered during a study of blood T cells in healthy people across ages. Primers used in a second PCR of roughly 7 to 11 cycles were a sample-barcoded 5' primer and a J-beta primer mix. TCRdb re-derived calls from the 5' RACE reads in MiXCR, one entry per CDR3 protein. Among 1.2 million to 1.5 million distinct CDR3 sequences listed, 45% to 70% were seen once. The germline CDR1 and CDR2 sequences are MNHEY and SMNVEV (reference sequence). J was trimmed by 4 bases and V by 2 bases; bases with no gene match: 12. CDR3 length equals 17 residues. Sample donors were healthy Caucasian individuals that came from Russia, aged about 6 to 95. In regard to this clonotype: Its target is unknown.

Overall study findings and caveats: Age brought a roughly linear fall in TCR beta diversity measured per million T cells.

Specimen: blood. V and J are TRBV27 and TRBJ2-3; 7 nucleotides line up with TRBD2. The receptor was isolated from a man in his late teens or twenties in good health. CDR3 loop: CASSLVLTSRRPDTQYF. The CDR3 coding sequence is TGTGCCAGCAGTTTAGTGCTGACTAGCAGAAGGCCAGATACGCAGTATTTT.